What follows are 22 T cell receptor beta chains derived from one specimen sequenced in a study of blood T cell repertoires in COVID-19. Repertoires were generated with immunoSEQ multiplex PCR, while TCRdb's copy carries only in-frame clones and drops some. The profile shows around 220,000 clones, around 80% of them singletons. The source material was peripheral blood. The receptor source for this set is a woman aged 40 to 50 with active or convalescent COVID-19.

The chain carries TRBV5-1 and TRBJ2-3; tentatively, D is TRBD2 (6 bases). CDR3 size: 13 residues. Germline V CDR1 and CDR2: SGHRS, YFSETQ. Trimming removed 3 bases from V and 2 bases from J, with 7 bases in between. This chain's CDR3 is CASSWGLTDTQYF. DNA for the CDR3: TGCGCCAGCAGCTGGGGACTCACAGATACGCAGTATTTT.

The chain recombines TRBV5-4 with TRBJ1-3; D remains unclear. Trimming removed 0 bases at V and 2 bases at J, with 9 bases between. The CDR3 loop spans 15 amino acids. The germline CDR1 and CDR2 sequences are SGHNT and YYREEE (reference sequence). The CDR3 DNA is TGTGCCAGCAGCTTGGCCGGAGGAGCTGGAAACACCATATATTTT. Its translation is CASSLAGGAGNTIYF. The full variable domain, completed using reference TRBV5-4 and TRBJ1-3, is ETGVTQSPTHLIKTRGQQVTLRCSSQSGHNTVSWYQQALGQGPQFIFQYYREEENGRGNFPPRFSGLQFPNYSSELNVNALELDDSALYLCASSLAGGAGNTIYFGEGSWLTVV.

This clone was picked up one time. This chain links TRBV3-1 (or the pseudogene TRBV3-2) with TRBJ1-5, with 7 bases lining up with TRBD1. CDR3 length equals 15 residues. Germline loops: CDR1 LGHDT, CDR2 YNNKEL (reference sequence). The V and J ends lost 0 bases and 5 bases, in that order; junction bases with no gene match: 4. The CDR3 protein is CASSQDWTGHQPQHF. CDR3 DNA sequence: TGTGCCAGCAGCCAAGACTGGACAGGCCATCAGCCCCAGCATTTT.

The chain is built from TRBV10-2 and TRBJ1-2; D remains unclear. Germline V gives CDR1 WSHSY, CDR2 SAAADI. Between the trimmed V and J ends, which lost 6 bases and 2 bases, there was a span of 13 bases. The CDR3 length is 14 residues. CDR3 sequence: CASSGSGRNYGYTF. DNA of the CDR3: TGCGCCAGCAGCGGGTCGGGGAGGAACTATGGCTACACCTTC.

The genes are TRBV7-3 and TRBJ1-6; D is possibly TRBD1 (5 bases). The CDR3 runs 15 residues. V gave up 6 bases and J gave up 6 bases, with 15 bases separating them. Germline CDR1 reads SGHTA; CDR2 reads FQGTGA. The CDR3 reads CASSSQGDGNSPLHF. DNA of the CDR3: TGTGCCAGCAGTTCGCAGGGTGATGGTAATTCACCCCTCCACTTT.

The J gene is TRBJ1-5, the V gene TRBV6-1, with TRBD1 matching over 8 bases. V was pared by 1 base and J by 6 bases, with 8 bases of the junction left unmatched. Germline V gene lookup returns CDR1 MNHNS and CDR2 SASEGT. This CDR3 is 16 amino acids long. The CDR3 region is CASSEEMGQGAQPQHF. The CDR3 DNA reads as TGTGCCAGCAGTGAAGAAATGGGGCAGGGGGCTCAGCCCCAGCATTTT.

This clone has just one count. The chain uses TRBV6-5 and TRBJ2-7, with TRBD1 identical over 10 bases. J was trimmed by 2 bases and V by 6 bases; bases with no gene match: 1. This CDR3 is 13 amino acids long. Germline V gene lookup returns CDR1 MNHEY and CDR2 SVGAGI. CDR3: CASRGTGAYEQYV. The CDR3 DNA reads as TGTGCCAGCAGGGGGACAGGGGCCTACGAGCAGTACGTC.

This clone has just a few counts. The chain couples TRBV19 to TRBJ1-2; 8 bases are shared with TRBD1. The CDR3 extends over 12 amino acids. Looked up from germline, CDR1 is LNHDA and CDR2 is SQIVND (reference sequence). The trim removed 7 bases at V and 4 bases at J, leaving 2 bases unmatched. CDR3 coding DNA: TGTGCCAGTATGACAGGGGCCTATGGCTACACCTTC. Amino acids: CASMTGAYGYTF. Full variable domain (outside the CDR3, taken from reference TRBV19 and TRBJ1-2): DGGITQSPKYLFRKEGQNVTLSCEQNLNHDAMYWYRQDPGQGLRLIYYSQIVNDFQKGDIAEGYSVSREKKESFPLTVTSAQKNPTAFYLCASMTGAYGYTFGSGTRLTVV.

The CDR3 region has the DNA TGTGCCAGTAGTATTACTGCATATAGCAATCAGCCCCAGCATTTT. Its translation: CASSITAYSNQPQHF. The chain employs TRBV19 and TRBJ1-5; D is ambiguous. Germline assignment: CDR1 LNHDA and CDR2 SQIVND (reference sequence). The CDR3 has 15 residues. V was trimmed by 3 bases and J by 0 bases, leaving 9 bases between them.

The rearrangement links TRBV9 to TRBJ2-1; 9 bases align to TRBD2. The J segment lost 7 bases and the V segment lost 4 bases, leaving 9 bases of the junction unmatched. Germline-derived CDR1 and CDR2 are SGDLS and YYNGEE. The CDR3 runs 15 residues. CDR3 in amino acids: CASSLAGTFRNEQFF. In DNA form, the CDR3 reads TGTGCCAGCAGCCTAGCGGGGACTTTCAGGAATGAGCAGTTCTTC.

This clone has only a few counts. The chain's CDR3 is CASSAGQGGKNIQYF. The CDR3 coding sequence is TGTGCCAGCAGCGCGGGACAGGGAGGCAAAAACATTCAGTACTTC. V usage is TRBV9 and J usage is TRBJ2-4; 9 bases map to TRBD1. The CDR3 contains 15 residues. Germline V gene data show CDR1 as SGDLS and CDR2 as YYNGEE. The V and J ends lost 3 bases and 3 bases, in that order; junction bases with no gene match: 4.

J is TRBJ1-2 and V is TRBV11-2; 9 bases match TRBD1. The CDR3 spans 14 residues. Germline lookup yields CDR1 SGHAT and CDR2 FQNNGV. J was trimmed by 8 bases and V by 6 bases; bases with no gene match: 10. The DNA for the CDR3 is TGTGCCAGCAGTCAACAGGGGGCGCGATGGGGCTACACCTTC. It translates to CASSQQGARWGYTF.

The chain links TRBV6-6 to TRBJ1-3; TRBD1 is a possible D gene (5 bases). V was trimmed by 6 bases and J by 0 bases, leaving 27 bases between them. The CDR3 consists of 20 residues. CDR1 is MNHNY, CDR2 SVGAGI, per germline (reference sequence). In nucleotides, the CDR3 is TGTGCCAGCAGCCGGGACCACGCGGGAACATTCGGAAGCTCTGGAAACACCATATATTTT. It translates to CASSRDHAGTFGSSGNTIYF.

This sequence joins TRBV28 and TRBJ1-4, with TRBD1 matching 11 bases. The CDR3 totals 19 residues. The V gene end was trimmed by 6 bases and the J gene end by 2 bases; junction bases not matched to a gene: 14. The germline V gene encodes CDR1 MDHEN and CDR2 SYDVKM. The CDR3 region has the DNA TGTGCCAGCAGCCCCCTCCCCGGACAGGGGGCGCCGACTAATGAAAAACTGTTTTTT. As protein: CASSPLPGQGAPTNEKLFF.

The CDR3 DNA reads as TGCAGTGTGACTGGGGGCGAGACCCAGTACTTC. This codes for CSVTGGETQYF. The chain is built from TRBV20-1 and TRBJ2-5, with D tentatively TRBD1 (6 bases). This CDR3 spans 11 amino acids. Germline V lookup: CDR1 DFQATT, CDR2 SNEGSKA (reference sequence). V gave up 7 bases and J gave up 5 bases, with 11 bases separating them.

The chain recombines TRBV27 with TRBJ2-5; 10 bases agree with TRBD1. V gave up 5 bases and J gave up 4 bases; unmatched junction bases: 4. The length of the CDR3 is 14 residues. Germline CDR1 MNHEY, CDR2 SMNVEV (reference sequence). CDR3 coding DNA: TGTGCCAGCAGTCCTCGGACAGGGGGAGAGACCCAGTACTTC. This translates into CASSPRTGGETQYF.

The chain uses TRBV29-1 and TRBJ2-5; 7 bases match TRBD2. CDR3 length: 13 residues. Germline assignment: CDR1 SQVTM and CDR2 ANQGSEA. V lost 4 bases, J lost 5 bases, and 7 bases stayed unmatched. The chain's CDR3 is CSVGVFSGETQYF. The CDR3 DNA is TGCAGCGTTGGGGTGTTTAGCGGGGAGACCCAGTACTTC. The full variable domain, in which reference TRBV29-1 and TRBJ2-5 provide the parts outside the CDR3, is SAVISQKPSRDICQRGTSLTIQCQVDSQVTMMFWYRQQPGQSLTLIATANQGSEATYESGFVIDKFPISRPNLTFSTLTVSNMSPEDSSIYLCSVGVFSGETQYFGPGTRLLVL.

This clone was counted between two and nine times. The gene calls are TRBV5-1 and TRBJ1-1; tentatively, D is TRBD1 (5 bases). The CDR3 covers 14 residues. Trimming cost V 4 bases and J 1 base, with 11 bases left between them. Germline assignment: CDR1 SGHRS and CDR2 YFSETQ. The CDR3 protein is CASSTGTSNTEAFF. CDR3 coding DNA: TGCGCCAGCAGCACGGGGACTTCGAACACTGAAGCTTTCTTT.

The gene calls are TRBV9 and TRBJ1-3, with no clear D. V was cut by 2 bases and J by 0 bases, with 6 bases left in between. The CDR3 loop spans 14 amino acids. The germline CDR1 and CDR2 sequences are SGDLS and YYNGEE. CDR3 nucleotide sequence: TGTGCCAGCAGCGTTAGGAGCTCTGGAAACACCATATATTTT. The encoded protein is CASSVRSSGNTIYF.

J is TRBJ2-6 and V is TRBV27, with unresolved D. This CDR3 contains 14 residues. Germline-derived CDR1 and CDR2 are MNHEY and SMNVEV (reference sequence). The germline V and J ends were trimmed by 2 bases and 2 bases, with 4 bases remaining between them. The CDR3 DNA sequence: TGTGCCAGCAGTTTAGCGGCTGGGGCCAACGTCCTGACTTTC. Protein product: CASSLAAGANVLTF.

This clone was picked up many times. The chain uses TRBV15 and TRBJ1-2, with D perhaps matching TRBD1 (5 bases). The CDR3 consists of 14 residues. The germline V and J ends were trimmed by 0 bases and 7 bases, with 12 bases remaining between them. CDR1 is LNHNV and CDR2 is YYDKDF in the germline V gene (reference sequence). For the CDR3, the DNA is TGTGCCACCAGCAGAGAAGGAGGGGCTCTTGGCTACACCTTC. Its translation is CATSREGGALGYTF.

The CDR3 bases are TGTGCCAGCAGCCTAGCGGGGGAGCTCCTGGCCCAGTACTTC. Encoded protein: CASSLAGELLAQYF. The V gene is TRBV6-1, the J gene TRBJ2-5; TRBD2 aligns across 10 bases. Trimming cost V 6 bases and J 9 bases; bases outside gene matches: 10. Germline V CDR1 and CDR2: MNHNS, SASEGT. The CDR3 spans 14 residues.